The 20 T cell receptor beta chains presented below share a single source sample, sequenced in a study of T cells after yellow fever vaccination. TCRdb reanalysed the 5' RACE reads using MiXCR and keeps one entry per CDR3 protein. In the table there are about 260,000 distinct CDR3 sequences, 3.6% of which are singletons. Sequenced material: PBMCs, taken 15 days after the yellow fever booster vaccination. These receptors came from a man between 18 and 35 years old who received the YFV17D yellow fever vaccine.

This clonotype was found many times. The CDR3: CASSSGRGGPDTQYF. CDR3 coding DNA: TGTGCCAGCAGCTCAGGACGTGGTGGGCCAGATACGCAGTATTTT. This chain joins TRBV9 and TRBJ2-3, with D uncertain. The CDR3 runs 15 residues. Trimming left V 4 bases short and J 4 bases short, with 16 bases between. Germline V lookup: CDR1 SGDLS, CDR2 YYNGEE.

This clonotype was counted at least ten times. The genes are TRBV12-3 or TRBV12-4 and TRBJ2-1; no clear D. The V gene lost 5 bases and the J gene lost 12 bases, with 17 bases spanning the gap. The CDR3 length is 13 residues. The DNA for the CDR3 is TGTGCCAGCAGTCCTACCTCTCCCCTGGGGCAGTTCTTC. Its translation is CASSPTSPLGQFF.

This clonotype was seen many times. V usage is TRBV24-1 and J usage is TRBJ2-2, with D possibly being TRBD2 (6 bases). Per germline, CDR1 KGHDR and CDR2 SFDVKD. The ends were cut back, 4 bases at V and 2 bases at J, with 10 bases in the middle. CDR3 length equals 15 residues. CDR3 coding DNA: TGTGCCACCAGTGACCCCGGGGGTAACACCGGGGAGCTGTTTTTT. Residues: CATSDPGGNTGELFF.

This clonotype was seen many times. The rearrangement links TRBV6-5 to TRBJ2-1; TRBD2 matches 8 bases. V lost 0 bases and J lost 0; bases outside the gene matches: 1. This CDR3 region has 16 residues. In germline, CDR1 is MNHEY, CDR2 SVGAGI. DNA of the CDR3: TGTGCCAGCAGTTACTCGCGGGGGGACTCCTACAATGAGCAGTTCTTC. This translates into CASSYSRGDSYNEQFF.

This clonotype was seen many times. The chain employs TRBV10-3 and TRBJ2-6, with a tentative D call TRBD2 (5 bases). CDR1 and CDR2 (germline): ENHRY, SYGVKD. The CDR3 extends over 14 amino acids. V lost 7 bases and J lost 2, with 9 bases in between. CDR3 in amino acids: CAITSGTGANVLTF. The CDR3 DNA reads TGTGCCATCACCAGCGGAACTGGGGCCAACGTCCTGACTTTC.

This clonotype occurred a few times. The CDR3 nucleotides are TGTGCCAGCAGCTCGAGACCGGACAGTCCATATTCACCCCTCCACTTT. It encodes CASSSRPDSPYSPLHF. The chain has TRBV13 and TRBJ1-6, with D maybe TRBD1 (6 bases). The CDR3 consists of 16 residues. Trimming took off 4 bases at V and 8 bases at J, with 18 bases between the two ends. Germline lookup yields CDR1 PRHDT and CDR2 FYEKMQ (reference sequence). The variable domain in full, completed from reference TRBV13 and TRBJ1-6, reads AAGVIQSPRHLIKEKRETATLKCYPIPRHDTVYWYQQGPGQDPQFLISFYEKMQSDKGSIPDRFSAQQFSDYHSELNMSSLELGDSALYFCASSSRPDSPYSPLHFGNGTRLTVT.

For this clonotype: A much larger clone sits a single nucleotide away, making a read error possible. The V gene is TRBV19, the J gene TRBJ2-7; D possibly corresponds to TRBD2 (5 bases). V shed 4 bases and J shed 2 bases, with 12 bases lying between them. Germline CDR1 LNHDA, CDR2 SQIVND (reference sequence). This CDR3 spans 14 amino acids. The DNA of the CDR3 is TGTGCCAGTAGTACCACTAGTTACCCCTACGAGCAGTACTTC. This sequence encodes CASSTTSYPYEQYF.

This clonotype was detected ten times or more. V gene TRBV4-2 combines with J gene TRBJ2-5, with D maybe TRBD1 (5 bases). The CDR3 covers 18 residues. Germline V gene data show CDR1 as LGHNA and CDR2 as YNFKEQ. Between the trimmed V and J ends, which lost 0 bases and 5 bases, there was a span of 22 bases. CDR3 in DNA: TGTGCCAGCAGCCAAGATTGGATAAGCACCTCGAAGGGGGAGACCCAGTACTTC. It is translated as CASSQDWISTSKGETQYF.

The chain links TRBV12-3 or TRBV12-4 to TRBJ2-1; 7 bases map to TRBD1. The CDR3 length is 20 residues. The V segment lost 2 bases and the J segment 4 bases; nucleotides outside the gene matches: 20. CDR3 protein: CASSLKSEGGAPVGYNEQFF. The CDR3 DNA follows: TGTGCCAGCAGTTTAAAGTCCGAAGGGGGCGCCCCAGTCGGGTACAATGAGCAGTTCTTC.

This clonotype came up many times. The V and J genes are TRBV21-1 and TRBJ2-3. TRBV21-1 is shown as a pseudogene. The CDR3 loop spans 15 amino acids. CDR3 amino acids: CASSKEGLVRGTQYF. CDR3 coding DNA: TGTGCCAGCAGCAAAGAGGGTTTGGTCCGAGGTACGCAGTATTTT.

This clonotype was detected many times. This chain uses TRBV5-1 with TRBJ2-7, with TRBD2 identical over 8 bases. V shed 0 bases, J shed 2 bases, and the junction held 4 bases outside the gene matches. Germline V CDR1 and CDR2: SGHRS, YFSETQ. This CDR3 region has 15 residues. This CDR3 reads CASSLVSGAAYEQYF. CDR3 bases: TGCGCCAGCAGCTTGGTTAGCGGGGCTGCCTACGAGCAGTACTTC.

There are many counts of this clonotype. CDR3 nucleotide sequence: TGCAGTGCTAGTCTCCCGGGACGTGGGGTGAACACTGAAGCTTTCTTT. Translation: CSASLPGRGVNTEAFF. The V call is TRBV20-1, the J call TRBJ1-1; tentatively, D is TRBD1 (5 bases). CDR1 is DFQATT, CDR2 SNEGSKA, per germline (reference sequence). V shed 3 bases and J shed 0 bases, with 17 bases lying between them. This CDR3 region has 16 residues.

This clonotype has a count of ten or more. The chain joins TRBV11-2 to TRBJ1-5, with D maybe TRBD1 (5 bases). Germline CDR1 is SGHAT and CDR2 is FQNNGV. CDR3 size: 15 residues. Trimming stripped 2 bases from V and 5 bases from J, with 13 bases between. In nucleotides, the CDR3 is TGTGCCAGCAGCTTAAAGGGGTTGAAAGATCAGCCCCAGCATTTT. It yields the protein CASSLKGLKDQPQHF.

This clonotype was counted many times. The chain joins TRBV20-1 to TRBJ1-3, with D uncertain. This CDR3 is 13 amino acids long. The V end lost 5 bases, the J end lost 1 base, and 9 bases lay between the germline ends. The germline CDR1 and CDR2 sequences are DFQATT and SNEGSKA (reference sequence). CDR3 protein: CSALEESGNTIYF. CDR3 coding DNA: TGCAGTGCTTTGGAGGAATCTGGAAACACCATATATTTT.

In its sample, this clonotype was seen many times. This chain uses TRBV7-6 with TRBJ1-5; 8 bases align to TRBD1. CDR3 length: 15 residues. The germline V gene has CDR1 SGHVS and CDR2 FNYEAQ. V was pared by 5 bases and J by 7 bases, with 10 bases of the junction left unmatched. DNA for the CDR3: TGTGCCAGCAGCCAAATGACAGGGGTAAACCAGCCCCAGCATTTT. Encoded protein: CASSQMTGVNQPQHF.

This clonotype was picked up many times. CDR3 sequence (DNA): TGTGCCAGCACTAGGGACCTCCCGGGGTACAATGAGCAGTTCTTC. Translated, it gives CASTRDLPGYNEQFF. The chain employs TRBV6-5 and TRBJ2-1; D is tentatively TRBD1 or TRBD2 (5 bases each). The ends were cut back, 7 bases at V and 4 bases at J, with 17 bases in the middle. Germline CDR1 is MNHEY and CDR2 is SVGAGI. This CDR3 is built from 15 residues.

The chain carries TRBV5-1 and TRBJ2-3; weak D call: TRBD2 (5 bases). The V end lost 4 bases, the J end lost 5 bases, and 8 bases lay between the germline ends. CDR1 is SGHRS, CDR2 YFSETQ, per germline. The CDR3 consists of 12 residues. DNA for the CDR3: TGCGCCAGCAGCCCCGGGGTAGATACGCAGTATTTT. It is translated as CASSPGVDTQYF.

Comment on this clonotype: A much larger clone differs by one base, so this may be a read error. The chain links TRBV10-3 to TRBJ2-3; weak D call: TRBD2 (6 bases). The V end lost 6 bases, the J end lost 4 bases, and 14 bases lay between the germline ends. This CDR3 spans 14 amino acids. CDR1 and CDR2 from the germline V gene are ENHRY and SYGVKD. The CDR3 region is CAIRGTVNPDTQYF. The CDR3 coding sequence is TGTGCCATCAGGGGGACTGTGAACCCAGATACGCAGTATTTT.

This clonotype was counted at least ten times. The rearrangement links TRBV5-1 to TRBJ2-3, with TRBD1 matching over 7 bases. With 4 bases clipped from V and 5 bases from J, the junction kept 7 bases outside the gene matches. The CDR3 covers 14 residues. Germline assignment: CDR1 SGHRS and CDR2 YFSETQ. Written as DNA, the CDR3 is TGCGCCAGCAGCCTGGGACAGACCGGAGATACGCAGTATTTT. Its translation: CASSLGQTGDTQYF.

Ten or more counts support this clonotype. This sequence joins TRBV7-6 and TRBJ2-5; perhaps D is TRBD1 or TRBD2 (5 bases each). V was trimmed by 1 base and J by 2 bases, leaving 14 bases between them. The CDR3 runs 16 residues. Looked up from germline, CDR1 is SGHVS and CDR2 is FNYEAQ. The CDR3 sequence: CASSLDGTLPQETQYF. The CDR3 nucleotides read TGTGCCAGCAGCTTAGACGGGACCCTACCGCAAGAGACCCAGTACTTC.